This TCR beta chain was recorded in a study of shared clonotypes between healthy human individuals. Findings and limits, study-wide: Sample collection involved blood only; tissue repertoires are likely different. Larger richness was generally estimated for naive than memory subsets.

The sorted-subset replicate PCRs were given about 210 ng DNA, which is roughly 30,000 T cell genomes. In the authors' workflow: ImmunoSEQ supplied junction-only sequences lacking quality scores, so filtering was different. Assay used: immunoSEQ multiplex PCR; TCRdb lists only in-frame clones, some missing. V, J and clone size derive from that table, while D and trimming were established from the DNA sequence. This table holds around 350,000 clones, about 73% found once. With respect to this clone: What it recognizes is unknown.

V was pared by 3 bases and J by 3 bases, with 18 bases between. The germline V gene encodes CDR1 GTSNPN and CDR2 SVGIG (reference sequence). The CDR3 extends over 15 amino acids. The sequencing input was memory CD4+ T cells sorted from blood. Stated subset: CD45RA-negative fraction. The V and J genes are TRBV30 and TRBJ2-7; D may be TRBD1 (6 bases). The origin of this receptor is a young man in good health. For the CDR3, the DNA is TGTGCCTGGAGAATCCCCACAGGGCTTAGCTACGAGCAGTACTTC. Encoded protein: CAWRIPTGLSYEQYF.